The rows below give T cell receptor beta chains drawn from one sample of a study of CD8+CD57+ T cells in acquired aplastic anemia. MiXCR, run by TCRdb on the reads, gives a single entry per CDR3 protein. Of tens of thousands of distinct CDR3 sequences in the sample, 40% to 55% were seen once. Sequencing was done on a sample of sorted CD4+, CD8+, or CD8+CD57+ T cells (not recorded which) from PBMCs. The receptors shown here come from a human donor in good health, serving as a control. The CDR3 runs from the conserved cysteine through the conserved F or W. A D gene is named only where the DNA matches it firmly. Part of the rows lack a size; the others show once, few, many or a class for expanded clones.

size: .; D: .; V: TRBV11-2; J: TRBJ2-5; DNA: TGTGCCAGCAGCTTAGGGGCAGGACAGTACCAAGAGACCCAGTACTTC; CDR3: CASSLGAGQYQETQYF
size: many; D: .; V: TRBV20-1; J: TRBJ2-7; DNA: TGCAGTGCTAGAGATGATGGAACAAGCGCTTACGAGCAGTACTTC; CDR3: CSARDDGTSAYEQYF
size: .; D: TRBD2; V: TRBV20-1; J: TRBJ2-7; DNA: TGCAGTGCTAGAGATCTATGGTTGACTAGCGGGCCCTACGAGCAGTACTTC; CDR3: CSARDLWLTSGPYEQYF
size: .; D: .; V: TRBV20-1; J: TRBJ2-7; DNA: TGCAGTGCTAGCTTTACTGGCGGGCTCACCTACGAGCAGTACTTC; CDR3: CSASFTGGLTYEQYF
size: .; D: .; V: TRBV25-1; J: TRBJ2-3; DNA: TGTGCCAGCAGTGAAGGTCAGCGGACCCTCACAGATACGCAGTATTTT; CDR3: CASSEGQRTLTDTQYF
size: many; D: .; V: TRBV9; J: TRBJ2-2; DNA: TGTGCCAGCAGCGTAGGGCAGGGGCCTAACACCGGGGAGCTGTTTTTT; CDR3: CASSVGQGPNTGELFF
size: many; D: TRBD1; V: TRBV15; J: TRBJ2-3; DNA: TGTGCCACCAGCAGGACAGGGGGAAGCACAGATACGCAGTATTTT; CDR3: CATSRTGGSTDTQYF
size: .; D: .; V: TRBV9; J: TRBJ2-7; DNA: TGTGCCAGCAGCCAAACCGTCGGGGGCGAGCAGTACTTC; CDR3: CASSQTVGGEQYF
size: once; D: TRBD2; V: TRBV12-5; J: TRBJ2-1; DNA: TGTGCTAGTGGTTTCGGGGGGTCCCACAATGAGCAGCTCTTC; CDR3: CASGFGGSHNEQLF
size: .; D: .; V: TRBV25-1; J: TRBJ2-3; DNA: TGTGCCAGCAGAGAATCAGGGGGACTGTACACAGATACGCAGTATTTT; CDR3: CASRESGGLYTDTQYF
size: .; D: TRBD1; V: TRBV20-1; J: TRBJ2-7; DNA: TGCAGTGCTGGGACAGGGGGCTTATGGGAGCAGTACTTC; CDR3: CSAGTGGLWEQYF
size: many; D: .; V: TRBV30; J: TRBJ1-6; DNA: TGTGCCTGGAGTGTACTGGGGGCACCCCTCCACTTT; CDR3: CAWSVLGAPLHF
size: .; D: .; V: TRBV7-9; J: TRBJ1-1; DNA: TGTGCCAGCAGCTTGGACAGCACTGAAGCTTTCTTT; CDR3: CASSLDSTEAFF
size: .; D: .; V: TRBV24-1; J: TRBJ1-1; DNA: TGTGCCACCAGTGACCATTACCTCCTGACAGGGAACACTGAAGCTTTCTTT; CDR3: CATSDHYLLTGNTEAFF
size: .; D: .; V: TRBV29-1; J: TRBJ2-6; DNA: TGCAGCGTTGAAAGCTCTGGGGCCAACGTCCTGACTTTC; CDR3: CSVESSGANVLTF
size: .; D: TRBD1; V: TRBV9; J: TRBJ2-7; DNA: TGTGCCAGCAGCGTAACAGGGGGCAACGAGCAGTACTTC; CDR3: CASSVTGGNEQYF
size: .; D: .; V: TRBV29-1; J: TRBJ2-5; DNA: TGCAGCGTTGAGACGGTGGGGCAAGAGACCCAGTACTTC; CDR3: CSVETVGQETQYF
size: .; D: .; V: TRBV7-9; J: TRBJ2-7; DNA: TGTGCCAGCAGCTTAAAGCCTGGGTCCTACGAGCAGTACTTC; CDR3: CASSLKPGSYEQYF
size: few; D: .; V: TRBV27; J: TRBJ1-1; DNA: TGTGCCAGCAGTTTTCTTCGAGGGGCAGGTAGCACTGAAGCTTTCTTT; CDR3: CASSFLRGAGSTEAFF
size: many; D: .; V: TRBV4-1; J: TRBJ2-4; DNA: TGCGCCAGCAGCCAAGGGGGGAGGGGGGACATTCAGTACTTC; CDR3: CASSQGGRGDIQYF
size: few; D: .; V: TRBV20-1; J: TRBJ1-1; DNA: TGCAGTGCTAGTGGGCAGAACACTGAAGCTTTCTTT; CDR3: CSASGQNTEAFF
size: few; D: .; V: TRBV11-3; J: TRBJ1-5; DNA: TGTGCCAGCAGCGTACAGGGAAAGGGTCAGCCCCAGCATTTT; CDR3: CASSVQGKGQPQHF
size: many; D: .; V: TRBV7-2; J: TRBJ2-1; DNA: TGTGCCAGCAGCAGGTTGAATGAGCAGTTCTTC; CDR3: CASSRLNEQFF
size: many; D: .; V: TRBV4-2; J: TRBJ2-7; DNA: TGTGCCAGCAGCCACGCAGTGGGGCAGGCTATGTCCTACGAGCAGTACTTC; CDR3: CASSHAVGQAMSYEQYF
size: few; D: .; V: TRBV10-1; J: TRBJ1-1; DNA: TGCGCCAGCAGTGTACAGCGGAACACTGAAGCTTTCTTT; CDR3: CASSVQRNTEAFF
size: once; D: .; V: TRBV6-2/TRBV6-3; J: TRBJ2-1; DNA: TGTGCCAGCAGTTACCTATACAGCGATGAGCAGTTCTTC; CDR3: CASSYLYSDEQFF
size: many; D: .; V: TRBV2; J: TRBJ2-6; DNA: TGTGCCAGCAGGTGGACAAGTCTTTCCGGAATCCCTGGGGCCAACGTCCTGACTTTC; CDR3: CASRWTSLSGIPGANVLTF
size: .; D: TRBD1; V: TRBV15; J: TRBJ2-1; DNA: TGTGCCACCAGCATAGGGGGACAGGGGTTGAATGAGCAGTTCTTC; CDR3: CATSIGGQGLNEQFF
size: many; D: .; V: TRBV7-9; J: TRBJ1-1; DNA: TGCGCCAGCAGCTTGCGAGGTGAGGCTTTCTTT; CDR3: CASSLRGEAFF
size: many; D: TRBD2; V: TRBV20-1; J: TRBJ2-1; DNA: TGCAGTGCTAGTCTCGGGGGGAATGAGCAGTTCTTC; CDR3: CSASLGGNEQFF
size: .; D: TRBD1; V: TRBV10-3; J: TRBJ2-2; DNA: TGTGCCATCAGTGATCCCAGGGGGAACGGGGAGCTGTTTTTT; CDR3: CAISDPRGNGELFF
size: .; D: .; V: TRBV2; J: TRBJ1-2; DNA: TGTGCCAGCAGCTTAGAGGGCCAGCGAGGCTCCGGCTACACCTTC; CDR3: CASSLEGQRGSGYTF
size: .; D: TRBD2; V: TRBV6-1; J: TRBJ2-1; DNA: TGTGCCAGCACAGATCTAGCGGGTAGTGATGAGCAGTTCTTC; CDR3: CASTDLAGSDEQFF
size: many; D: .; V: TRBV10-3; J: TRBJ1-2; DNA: TGTGCCATCAGCCTGACCGGCATGCTGGGAAGCTATGGCTACACCTTC; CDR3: CAISLTGMLGSYGYTF
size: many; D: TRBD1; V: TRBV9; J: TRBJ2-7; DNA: TGTGCCAGCAGCGTAGGTTTTGGACAGGCCTACGAGCAGTACTTC; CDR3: CASSVGFGQAYEQYF